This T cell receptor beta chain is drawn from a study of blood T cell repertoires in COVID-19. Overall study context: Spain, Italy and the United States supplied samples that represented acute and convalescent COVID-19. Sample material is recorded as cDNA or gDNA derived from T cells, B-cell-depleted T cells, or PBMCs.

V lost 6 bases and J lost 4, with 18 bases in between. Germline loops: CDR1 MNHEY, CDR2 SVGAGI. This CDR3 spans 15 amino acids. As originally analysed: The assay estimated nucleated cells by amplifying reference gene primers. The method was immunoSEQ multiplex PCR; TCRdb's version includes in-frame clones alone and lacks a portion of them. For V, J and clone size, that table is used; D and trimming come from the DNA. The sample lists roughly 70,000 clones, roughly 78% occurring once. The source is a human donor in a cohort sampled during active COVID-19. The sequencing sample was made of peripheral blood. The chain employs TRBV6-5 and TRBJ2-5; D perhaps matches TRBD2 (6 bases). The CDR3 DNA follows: TGTGCCAGCAGGAAACCATCTTGGGGACTAGAGACCCAGTACTTC. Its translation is CASRKPSWGLETQYF.